The entry that follows covers one T cell receptor beta chain sequence. These data come from a study of blood T cell repertoires in COVID-19. Overall study context: Acute and convalescent COVID-19 specimens originated in the United States, Italy and Spain. PBMCs, B-cell-depleted T cells, or T cells were the source of the cDNA or gDNA that made up the material.

Under the authors' procedure: How many nucleated cells were present was estimated from reference gene primer amplification. Using immunoSEQ multiplex PCR, the repertoire was profiled, and TCRdb retains in-frame clones only, with some absent. That table gives V, J and clone size, and the DNA gave D and trimming. Among around 77,000 clones listed, 85% to 90% were seen once. The V end lost 6 bases, the J end lost 10 bases, and 22 bases lay between the germline ends. The germline CDR1 and CDR2 sequences are MNHEY and SMNVEV (reference sequence). The CDR3 extends over 16 amino acids. The material sequenced was peripheral blood. The V and J genes are TRBV27 and TRBJ1-6, with a possible D match to TRBD1 (6 bases). The TCR sequence derives from a man at least 80 years old with acute or convalescent COVID-19. CDR3 region: CASRSPQGSANSPLHF. The CDR3 nucleotides read TGTGCCAGCAGGAGTCCACAGGGTAGTGCAAACTCACCCCTCCACTTT.